A single sample gave rise to the 26 T cell receptor beta chains below, sequenced in a study of blood T cell repertoires in COVID-19. Sequenced by immunoSEQ multiplex PCR; TCRdb stores in-frame clones only, minus some. This sample carries approximately 70,000 clones, 88% of them seen once, and the ten largest clones take around 1.3%. The sequenced material came from peripheral blood. Receptors were obtained from an older woman with acute or convalescent COVID-19.

The table lists this clone with a count of one. V is TRBV7-2 and J is TRBJ2-2; 11 bases fit TRBD2. This CDR3 has 17 amino acids. Germline V CDR1 and CDR2: SGHTA, FQGNSA. J was trimmed by 0 bases and V by 1 base; bases with no gene match: 1. The CDR3 DNA sequence: TGTGCCAGCAGCTTAGGACTAGCGGGGACGAACACCGGGGAGCTGTTTTTT. Its protein product is CASSLGLAGTNTGELFF.

The rearrangement links TRBV6-6 to TRBJ1-4, with 8 nucleotides matching TRBD1. After removal of 5 bases from V and 1 base from J, the junction contained 9 bases not matched to a gene. The germline CDR1 and CDR2 sequences are MNHNY and SVGAGI (reference sequence). CDR3 length equals 17 residues. CDR3 loop: CASSRRQGTGTNEKLFF. The CDR3 DNA is TGTGCCAGCAGTCGACGACAGGGGACCGGAACTAATGAAAAACTGTTTTTT.

This rearrangement joins TRBV9 to TRBJ1-2; D is possibly TRBD1 (6 bases). The germline V gene encodes CDR1 SGDLS and CDR2 YYNGEE. This CDR3 comprises 15 residues. Trimming took off 6 bases at V and 2 bases at J, with 17 bases between the two ends. CDR3 sequence (DNA): TGTGCCAGCAACAGGGCCCCCTCCCCGAACTATGGCTACACCTTC. Protein sequence: CASNRAPSPNYGYTF.

The rearrangement joins TRBV13 to TRBJ2-3; TRBD2 matches at 13 bases. In germline, CDR1 is PRHDT, CDR2 FYEKMQ (reference sequence). Unmatched junction bases numbered 8, after V lost 5 bases and J lost 3 bases. CDR3 size: 17 residues. CDR3 nucleotide sequence: TGTGCCAGCAGCCCCGGGACTAGCGGGATAGCAACAGATACGCAGTATTTT. Amino acids: CASSPGTSGIATDTQYF.

The table lists this clone with a few counts. V gene TRBV20-1 combines with J gene TRBJ2-1, with D perhaps matching TRBD2 (5 bases). Germline CDR1 and CDR2: DFQATT and SNEGSKA (reference sequence). The germline V and J ends were trimmed by 3 bases and 4 bases, with 10 bases remaining between them. The CDR3 runs 13 residues. The DNA for the CDR3 is TGCAGTGCTAGTGGCGGGTATTACAATGAGCAGTTCTTC. This translates into CSASGGYYNEQFF.

The V and J genes are TRBV28 and TRBJ1-2; D ambiguous. The CDR3 sequence is 14 residues long. Trimming removed 2 bases from V and 2 bases from J, with 9 bases in between. CDR1 and CDR2 from the germline V gene are MDHEN and SYDVKM. This CDR3 reads CASSLLGRNYGYTF. The CDR3 DNA sequence: TGTGCCAGCAGTTTACTTGGCAGAAACTATGGCTACACCTTC.

The chain joins TRBV19 to TRBJ1-5; TRBD1 might be the D (5 bases). The germline V gene has CDR1 LNHDA and CDR2 SQIVND (reference sequence). With 3 bases removed from V and 2 bases from J, the gap between germline ends came to 11 bases. This CDR3 is 15 amino acids long. In DNA, the CDR3 is TGTGCCAGTAGTATGCGGGGGGAAGGCAATCAGCCCCAGCATTTT. This codes for CASSMRGEGNQPQHF.

The chain combines TRBV6-2 or TRBV6-3 with TRBJ2-2; 12 positions match TRBD1. The V gene's germline CDR1 is MNHEY and CDR2 SVGEGT. The CDR3 length is 15 residues. Germline trimming cut 6 bases from V and 6 bases from J; bases unmatched to any gene: 5. The CDR3 region is CASSSGTGGPGELFF. CDR3 in DNA: TGTGCCAGCAGCTCCGGGACAGGGGGCCCCGGGGAGCTGTTTTTT.

The chain links TRBV5-1 to TRBJ1-2, with 10 bases that match TRBD1. The junction had 6 bases not matched to a gene; V was cut back by 0 bases and J by 4 bases. The germline V gene encodes CDR1 SGHRS and CDR2 YFSETQ. This CDR3 spans 16 amino acids. The CDR3 nucleotides are TGCGCCAGCAGCTTGGGTATGGGACAGGGGACCTATGGCTACACCTTC. Its protein is CASSLGMGQGTYGYTF.

This chain links TRBV5-1 with TRBJ2-4; 7 positions match TRBD1. Germline V gene lookup returns CDR1 SGHRS and CDR2 YFSETQ. V was clipped by 2 bases and J by 1 base; unmatched bases: 12. The CDR3 spans 18 residues. CDR3 DNA: TGCGCCAGCAGCTTCGCCAGGGGGAGACTGGGTGCCAAAAACATTCAGTACTTC. Protein: CASSFARGRLGAKNIQYF.

The CDR3 nucleotides are TGTGCCAGCAGCTTAGTCTCGGGACTCTATAATTCACCCCTCCACTTT. Encoded protein: CASSLVSGLYNSPLHF. The rearrangement links TRBV7-2 to TRBJ1-6, with D maybe TRBD1 (5 bases). Germline CDR1 is SGHTA and CDR2 is FQGNSA. This CDR3 contains 16 residues. Deletions cut 1 base from V and 3 bases from J, with 10 bases between.

The chain joins TRBV4-1 to TRBJ1-6, with TRBD1 matching 9 bases. The CDR3 contains 15 residues. The ends lost 1 base at V and 7 bases at J; junction bases unmatched: 2. CDR1 is MGHRA and CDR2 is YSYEKL in the germline V gene. CDR3 residues: CASSQGGTGNSPLHF. The DNA of the CDR3 is TGCGCCAGCAGCCAAGGAGGGACAGGGAATTCACCCCTCCACTTT.

The chain is built from TRBV6-5 and TRBJ2-7; D may be TRBD1 (5 bases). Germline V gene lookup returns CDR1 MNHEY and CDR2 SVGAGI. The ends were cut back, 4 bases at V and 4 bases at J, with 8 bases in the middle. There are 12 residues in the CDR3. The CDR3, as DNA: TGTGCCAGCAGTTTTGGGGCTTACGAGCAGTACGTC. It specifies CASSFGAYEQYV.

The chain couples TRBV11-2 to TRBJ2-3; perhaps TRBD1 as D (6 bases). The V gene's germline CDR1 is SGHAT and CDR2 FQNNGV. The CDR3 totals 14 residues. Trimming removed 2 bases from V and 3 bases from J, with 9 bases in between. CDR3 amino acids: CASSLWGQTDTQYF. The CDR3 nucleotides read TGTGCCAGCAGCTTATGGGGGCAGACAGATACGCAGTATTTT.

The chain recombines TRBV5-1 with TRBJ2-1, with D perhaps TRBD1 (7 bases). The CDR3 loop spans 12 amino acids. Germline CDR1 is SGHRS and CDR2 is YFSETQ. Trimming removed 7 bases at V and 6 bases at J, with 11 bases between. The CDR3, as DNA: TGCGCCAGCCGACAGGGAGGCAATGAGCAGTTCTTC. This codes for CASRQGGNEQFF.

V and J are TRBV21-1 and TRBJ1-2. TRBV21-1 is deemed a pseudogene. The CDR3 runs to 15 residues. The CDR3 spells CASSKGGGTDYGYTF. The CDR3 DNA is TGTGCCAGCAGCAAAGGCGGAGGGACCGACTATGGCTACACCTTC.

This clone appeared once. The CDR3 reads CATSDSRGGVRNEQFF. The CDR3 DNA sequence: TGTGCCACCAGTGATTCCCGGGGGGGGGTTAGGAATGAGCAGTTCTTC. The V and J genes are TRBV24-1 and TRBJ2-1; 8 bases agree with TRBD2. V was pared by 2 bases and J by 7 bases, with 9 bases of the junction left unmatched. The CDR3 runs to 16 residues. CDR1 KGHDR and CDR2 SFDVKD come from the germline V gene.

The chain is built from TRBV6-2 or TRBV6-3 and TRBJ2-5, with 8 bases aligning to TRBD1. Trimming cost V 3 bases and J 5 bases; bases outside gene matches: 8. The CDR3 covers 15 residues. From germline, CDR1 is MNHEY and CDR2 SVGEGT. The CDR3, as DNA: TGTGCCAGCAGTTATGGGCAGCGACAGGGGGAGACCCAGTACTTC. Translation gives CASSYGQRQGETQYF.

This CDR3 reads CASSGLAGPRETQYF. The CDR3 DNA sequence: TGTGCCAGCAGCGGTTTAGCGGGGCCAAGAGAGACCCAGTACTTC. The chain employs TRBV9 and TRBJ2-5; 8 bases line up with TRBD2. Unmatched junction bases numbered 8, after V lost 3 bases and J lost 4 bases. The CDR3 has 15 residues. The germline V gene encodes CDR1 SGDLS and CDR2 YYNGEE. Together with reference TRBV9 and TRBJ2-5, the CDR3 gives the full variable domain: DSGVTQTPKHLITATGQRVTLRCSPRSGDLSVYWYQQSLDQGLQFLIQYYNGEERAKGNILERFSAQQFPDLHSELNLSSLELGDSALYFCASSGLAGPRETQYFGPGTRLLVL.

A few counts support this clone. The chain employs TRBV24-1 and TRBJ2-2; weak D call: TRBD1 (6 bases). Germline V gene data show CDR1 as KGHDR and CDR2 as SFDVKD. The germline V and J ends were trimmed by 1 base and 0 bases, with 8 bases remaining between them. The CDR3 spans 16 residues. CDR3 sequence (DNA): TGTGCCACCAGTGATTTTAAGGGGGCGAACACCGGGGAGCTGTTTTTT. This sequence encodes CATSDFKGANTGELFF.

This clone was seen just once. V usage is TRBV7-3 and J usage is TRBJ2-1, with 8 bases aligning to TRBD2. The CDR3 is 18 amino acids. The V gene's germline CDR1 is SGHTA and CDR2 FQGTGA. J gave up 3 bases and V 0 bases, and 10 bases lay outside the gene matches. The DNA for the CDR3 is TGTGCCAGCAGCTTAACGTTCGGGAGGGCTCGTAACTACAATGAGCAGTTCTTC. Encoded protein: CASSLTFGRARNYNEQFF.

The rearrangement uses TRBV7-2 and TRBJ1-6; 8 bases fit TRBD1. V was pared by 4 bases and J by 7 bases, with 9 bases of the junction left unmatched. This CDR3 region has 16 residues. Looked up from germline, CDR1 is SGHTA and CDR2 is FQGNSA. The CDR3 coding sequence is TGTGCCAGCAGCTCCCGTGACAGGGGCGTAAATTCACCCCTCCACTTT. The encoded protein is CASSSRDRGVNSPLHF. The variable domain in full, completed from reference TRBV7-2 and TRBJ1-6, reads GAGVSQSPSNKVTEKGKDVELRCDPISGHTALYWYRQSLGQGLEFLIYFQGNSAPDKSGLPSDRFSAERTGGSVSTLTIQRTQQEDSAVYLCASSSRDRGVNSPLHFGNGTRLTVT.

This clone appeared a single time. The V gene is TRBV9, the J gene TRBJ2-3, with a weak D call TRBD2 (6 bases). CDR1 is SGDLS and CDR2 is YYNGEE in the germline V gene. The CDR3 runs to 14 residues. Trimming removed 4 bases at V and 0 bases at J, with 9 bases between. The CDR3 is CASSPRGSTDTQYF. The CDR3 bases are TGTGCCAGCAGCCCACGGGGGAGCACAGATACGCAGTATTTT.

The chain uses TRBV4-1 and TRBJ1-3; TRBD1 matches 7 bases. Trimming removed 2 bases from V and 2 bases from J; junction bases left unmatched: 6. The CDR3 has 16 residues. The V gene's germline CDR1 is MGHRA and CDR2 YSYEKL. The CDR3 here is CASSQSDRVAGNTIYF. CDR3 DNA: TGCGCCAGCAGCCAATCTGACAGGGTCGCTGGAAACACCATATATTTT.

This clone was picked up one time. The CDR3 coding sequence is TGTGCCAGCAGCCAAGTTAACAGGGACAATGAGCAGTTCTTC. It is translated as CASSQVNRDNEQFF. The chain couples TRBV3-1 (or the pseudogene TRBV3-2) to TRBJ2-1; D perhaps matches TRBD1 (6 bases). Germline V gene sequence: CDR1 LGHDT, CDR2 YNNKEL (reference sequence). The CDR3 sequence is 14 residues long. Trimming took 1 base from V and 5 from J, leaving 9 bases between them.

The chain recombines TRBV5-1 with TRBJ2-2; D remains unclear. Germline loops: CDR1 SGHRS, CDR2 YFSETQ. V lost 2 bases and J 1 base, leaving 9 bases between the germline ends. The CDR3 runs 15 residues. The DNA of the CDR3 is TGCGCCAGCAGCTTAGTGGCCGTGAACACCGGGGAGCTGTTTTTT. As protein: CASSLVAVNTGELFF.